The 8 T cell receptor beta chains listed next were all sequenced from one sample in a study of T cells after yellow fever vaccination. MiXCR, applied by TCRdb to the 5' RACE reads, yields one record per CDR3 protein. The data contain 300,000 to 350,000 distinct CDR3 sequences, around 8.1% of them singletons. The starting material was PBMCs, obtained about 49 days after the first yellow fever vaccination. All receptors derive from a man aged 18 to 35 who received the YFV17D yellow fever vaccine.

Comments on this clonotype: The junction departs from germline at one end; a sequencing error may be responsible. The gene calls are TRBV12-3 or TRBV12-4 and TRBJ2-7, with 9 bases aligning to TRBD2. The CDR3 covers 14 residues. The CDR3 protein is CASSFRGGAYAQYF. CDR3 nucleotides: TGTGCCAGCAGTTTCCGCGGGGGGGCTTACGCGCAGTACTTC.

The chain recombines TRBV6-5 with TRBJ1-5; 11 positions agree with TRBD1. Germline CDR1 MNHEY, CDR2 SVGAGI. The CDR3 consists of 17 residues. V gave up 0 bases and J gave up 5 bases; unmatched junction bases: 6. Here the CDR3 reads CASSYSIPGQGDQPQHF. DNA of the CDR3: TGTGCCAGCAGTTACTCGATTCCGGGACAGGGGGATCAGCCCCAGCATTTT.

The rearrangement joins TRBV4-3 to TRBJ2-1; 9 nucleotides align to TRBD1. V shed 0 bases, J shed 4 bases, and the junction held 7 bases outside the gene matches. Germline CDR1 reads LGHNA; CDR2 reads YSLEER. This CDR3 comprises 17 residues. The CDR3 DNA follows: TGCGCCAGCAGCCAAGAGCGGGACAGGGTAGGGTACAATGAGCAGTTCTTC. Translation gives CASSQERDRVGYNEQFF.

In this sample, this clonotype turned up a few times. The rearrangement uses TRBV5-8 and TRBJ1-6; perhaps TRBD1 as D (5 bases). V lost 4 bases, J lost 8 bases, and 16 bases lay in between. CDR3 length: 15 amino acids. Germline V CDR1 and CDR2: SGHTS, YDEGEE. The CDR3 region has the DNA TGTGCCAGCAGCCTCCAAACGCAGGGATATTCACCCCTCCACTTT. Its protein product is CASSLQTQGYSPLHF.

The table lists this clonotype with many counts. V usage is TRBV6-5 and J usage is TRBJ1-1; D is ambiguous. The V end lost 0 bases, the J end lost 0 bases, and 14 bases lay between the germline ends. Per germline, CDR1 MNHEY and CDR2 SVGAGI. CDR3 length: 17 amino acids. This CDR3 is CASSYSNLAGMNTEAFF. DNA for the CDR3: TGTGCCAGCAGTTACTCGAATCTAGCAGGAATGAACACTGAAGCTTTCTTT.

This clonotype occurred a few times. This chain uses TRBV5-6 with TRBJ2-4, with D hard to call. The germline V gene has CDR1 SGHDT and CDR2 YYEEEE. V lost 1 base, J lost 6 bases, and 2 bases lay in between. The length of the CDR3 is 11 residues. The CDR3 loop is CASSLRNIQYF. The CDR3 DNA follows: TGTGCCAGCAGCTTGAGAAACATTCAGTACTTC. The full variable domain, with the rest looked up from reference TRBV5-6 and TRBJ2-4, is DAGVTQSPTHLIKTRGQQVTLRCSPKSGHDTVSWYQQALGQGPQFIFQYYEEEERQRGNFPDRFSGHQFPNYSSELNVNALLLGDSALYLCASSLRNIQYFGAGTRLSVL.

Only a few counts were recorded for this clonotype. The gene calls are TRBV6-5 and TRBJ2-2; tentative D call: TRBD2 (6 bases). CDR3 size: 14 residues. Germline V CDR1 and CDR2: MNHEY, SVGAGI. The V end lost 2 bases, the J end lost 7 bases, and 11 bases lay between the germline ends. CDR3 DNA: TGTGCCAGCAGTTACGGGGGGAAGAACGGGGAGCTGTTTTTT. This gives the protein CASSYGGKNGELFF.

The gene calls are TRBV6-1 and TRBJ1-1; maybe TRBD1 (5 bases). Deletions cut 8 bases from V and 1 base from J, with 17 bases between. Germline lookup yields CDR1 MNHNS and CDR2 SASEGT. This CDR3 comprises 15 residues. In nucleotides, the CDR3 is TGTGCCAGCCGGGGGAACAGGCGGGGGAACACTGAAGCTTTCTTT. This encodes CASRGNRRGNTEAFF.